The 27 T cell receptor beta chains below were found in one sample sequenced in a study of response to subunit inactivated influenza vaccine. Via MiXCR, TCRdb re-called the RT-PCR reads, giving one row per CDR3 protein. The data contain about 540,000 distinct CDR3 sequences, less than 25% of them singletons. These records were also assigned to another study, of T cells expressing NK-cell markers. In that study: 5'RACE template switching built TCR beta cDNA with unique molecular identifiers.

The sample consisted of CD4+ T cells sorted from PBMCs, taken approximately 12 days after vaccination. The receptors here all came from a man over 45 who received an inactivated influenza vaccine.

Ten or more counts support this clonotype. This chain links TRBV29-1 with TRBJ2-1; tentatively, D is TRBD1 (6 bases). CDR3 length: 12 residues. Germline V gives CDR1 SQVTM, CDR2 ANQGSEA. V was shortened by 6 bases and J by 6 bases, with 12 bases between the two germline ends. The CDR3 protein is CSVDSQGNEQFF. CDR3 coding DNA: TGCAGCGTGGACAGCCAAGGCAATGAGCAGTTCTTC.

This clonotype came up a few times. The chain recombines TRBV28 with TRBJ1-2; TRBD1 matches at 7 bases. Germline CDR1 MDHEN, CDR2 SYDVKM. Trimming cost V 5 bases and J 2 bases; bases outside gene matches: 5. The CDR3 consists of 14 residues. CDR3 region: CASSPLGQNYGYTF. Here the CDR3 DNA reads TGTGCCAGCAGTCCCTTGGGACAGAACTATGGCTACACCTTC.

The J gene is TRBJ1-6, the V gene TRBV6-1, with TRBD1 matching 10 bases. V was clipped by 7 bases and J by 9 bases; unmatched bases: 6. CDR3 length: 14 amino acids. Germline V gives CDR1 MNHNS, CDR2 SASEGT. The CDR3 nucleotides are TGTGCCAGCACACTGGGACAGGGGATTTCACCCCTCCACTTT. It translates to CASTLGQGISPLHF.

This clonotype occurred a few times. The V call is TRBV3-1, the J call TRBJ2-7, with D maybe TRBD2 (6 bases). CDR3 length equals 14 residues. Trimming removed 4 bases at V and 2 bases at J, with 12 bases between. The V gene's germline CDR1 is LGHDT and CDR2 YNNKEL (reference sequence). CDR3 amino acids: CASSRRDSPYEQYF. CDR3 nucleotides: TGTGCCAGCAGCCGCCGGGACTCCCCCTACGAGCAGTACTTC.

This clonotype appeared a few times. The J gene is TRBJ2-6, the V gene TRBV9, with D perhaps TRBD1 (5 bases). Germline CDR1 SGDLS, CDR2 YYNGEE. V was pared by 4 bases and J by 5 bases, with 10 bases between. This CDR3 contains 14 residues. This CDR3 reads CASSQGRRANVLTF. CDR3 DNA sequence: TGTGCCAGCAGCCAGGGCAGGAGGGCCAACGTCCTGACTTTC. Looking up the rest from reference TRBV9 and TRBJ2-6 gives the full variable domain: DSGVTQTPKHLITATGQRVTLRCSPRSGDLSVYWYQQSLDQGLQFLIQYYNGEERAKGNILERFSAQQFPDLHSELNLSSLELGDSALYFCASSQGRRANVLTFGAGSRLTVL.

The genes are TRBV7-2 and TRBJ1-1; maybe TRBD1 (6 bases). Trimming removed 1 base at V and 4 bases at J, with 16 bases between. Looked up from germline, CDR1 is SGHTA and CDR2 is FQGNSA. This CDR3 contains 16 residues. In DNA, the CDR3 is TGTGCCAGCAGCTTAGTGGGGGGGGCTTCTGGCACTGAAGCTTTCTTT. As protein: CASSLVGGASGTEAFF.

There are a few counts of this clonotype. The CDR3 region has the DNA TGTGCCAGCAGCGCTTCGACAGGGGGCTATGGCTACACCTTC. It translates to CASSASTGGYGYTF. The chain has TRBV7-2 and TRBJ1-2; 9 bases are a match to TRBD1. The V segment lost 5 bases and the J segment 4 bases; nucleotides outside the gene matches: 5. The CDR3 sequence is 14 residues long. CDR1 is SGHTA and CDR2 is FQGNSA in the germline V gene.

This chain uses TRBV5-1 with TRBJ2-1; D is perhaps TRBD2 (6 bases). V lost 2 bases, J lost 3 bases, and 21 bases lay in between. The CDR3 runs 18 residues. Germline V gene data show CDR1 as SGHRS and CDR2 as YFSETQ. The CDR3 coding sequence is TGCGCCAGCAGCTTAGCTTCGGGGGTATTCGATCTCTACAATGAGCAGTTCTTC. Its protein is CASSLASGVFDLYNEQFF.

This clonotype was counted between two and nine times. This chain links TRBV20-1 with TRBJ2-5, with 8 bases fitting TRBD2. This CDR3 is built from 15 residues. Germline trimming cut 4 bases from V and 5 bases from J; bases unmatched to any gene: 12. Germline V lookup: CDR1 DFQATT, CDR2 SNEGSKA (reference sequence). Written as DNA, the CDR3 is TGCAGTGCTATCCCCGTGACTAGCGCCGGGGAGACCCAGTACTTC. This encodes CSAIPVTSAGETQYF.

This sequence joins TRBV11-2 and TRBJ2-1; 7 bases are a match to TRBD2. The V gene's germline CDR1 is SGHAT and CDR2 FQNNGV. The CDR3 has 19 amino acids. V trimming: 1 base; J trimming: 0 bases; junction bases outside the gene matches: 12. CDR3 loop: CASSLVGTNLKGSYNEQFF. For the CDR3, the DNA is TGTGCCAGCAGCTTAGTTGGGACTAACCTGAAGGGCTCCTACAATGAGCAGTTCTTC.

This clonotype occurred a few times. The chain combines TRBV5-6 with TRBJ2-7; 9 nucleotides match TRBD2. V dropped 3 bases and J dropped 0; count of bases not matched to a gene: 10. The CDR3 runs 17 residues. Germline CDR1 SGHDT, CDR2 YYEEEE. CDR3 in DNA: TGTGCCAGCAGCTCACTACACCTTAGCGGGAGCTCCTACGAGCAGTACTTC. It encodes CASSSLHLSGSSYEQYF.

The CDR3: CASSAGTSGNTIYF. CDR3 sequence (DNA): TGTGCCAGCAGTGCGGGCACCTCTGGAAACACCATATATTTT. This chain uses TRBV25-1 with TRBJ1-3; D gene unclear. From germline, CDR1 is MGHDK and CDR2 SYGVNS. The V end was cut by 4 bases, the J end by 0 bases, with 7 bases between. The CDR3 loop spans 14 amino acids.

This clonotype was detected once. The CDR3 sequence is CSATHPFGGYEQYF. The CDR3 DNA reads TGCAGTGCTACTCATCCGTTTGGGGGCTACGAGCAGTACTTC. V and J are TRBV20-1 and TRBJ2-7; D is perhaps TRBD1 or TRBD2 (5 bases each). Per the germline V gene, CDR1 is DFQATT and CDR2 is SNEGSKA (reference sequence). The V gene lost 4 bases and the J gene lost 3 bases, with 16 bases spanning the gap. This CDR3 has 14 residues.

The rearrangement joins TRBV6-1 to TRBJ2-1; TRBD2 matches at 8 bases. The germline gives CDR1 MNHNS, CDR2 SASEGT. The V segment lost 9 bases and the J segment 5 bases; nucleotides outside the gene matches: 12. The CDR3 is 15 residues long. The CDR3 protein is CASTPQRERHNEQFF. The CDR3 coding sequence is TGTGCCAGTACGCCTCAGCGGGAGCGCCACAATGAGCAGTTCTTC.

The chain recombines TRBV6-1 with TRBJ2-2, with a possible D match to TRBD1 (6 bases). Trimming stripped 6 bases from V and 6 bases from J, with 14 bases between. This CDR3 has 14 amino acids. CDR1 is MNHNS, CDR2 SASEGT, per germline. The CDR3 bases are TGTGCCAGCAGGGGCACAGGGAGTCCCGGGGAGCTGTTTTTT. Its protein is CASRGTGSPGELFF.

The chain employs TRBV5-1 and TRBJ2-3; TRBD2 matches 11 bases. V lost 0 bases and J lost 13; bases outside the gene matches: 7. This CDR3 has 14 residues. The germline CDR1 and CDR2 sequences are SGHRS and YFSETQ. The CDR3 reads CASSLATSGSLEYF. The DNA of the CDR3 is TGCGCCAGCAGCTTGGCAACTAGCGGGAGTTTAGAGTATTTT.

This clonotype was detected ten times or more. V is TRBV5-6 and J is TRBJ2-1, with 10 bases lining up with TRBD2. V gave up 4 bases and J gave up 3 bases; unmatched junction bases: 4. The CDR3 has 15 amino acids. Germline V gives CDR1 SGHDT, CDR2 YYEEEE. The CDR3: CASSPGTSVYNEQFF. For the CDR3, the DNA is TGTGCCAGCAGCCCCGGGACTAGCGTCTACAATGAGCAGTTCTTC.

This clonotype was seen a handful of times. CDR3 nucleotide sequence: TGTGCCAGCAGCTCTAGTAATAGCGATGAGCAGTTCTTC. Protein: CASSSSNSDEQFF. The chain uses TRBV7-2 and TRBJ2-1, with D possibly being TRBD2 (5 bases). Germline V gene data show CDR1 as SGHTA and CDR2 as FQGNSA. The V end was cut by 4 bases, the J end by 8 bases, with 12 bases between. The CDR3 covers 13 residues.

The chain joins TRBV29-1 to TRBJ2-7, with TRBD1 matching over 8 bases. CDR3 length: 13 residues. The V and J ends lost 6 bases and 2 bases, in that order; junction bases with no gene match: 6. The germline V gene encodes CDR1 SQVTM and CDR2 ANQGSEA. CDR3 DNA sequence: TGCAGCGTCAGACAGGGGAGCGCCTACGAGCAGTACTTC. Translating gives CSVRQGSAYEQYF.

This clonotype was seen more than once but under ten times. The chain combines TRBV11-2 with TRBJ1-2, with D unresolved. Trimming pared 5 bases from V and 8 bases from J, leaving 15 bases between. The germline CDR1 and CDR2 sequences are SGHAT and FQNNGV. This CDR3 has 13 residues. Written as DNA, the CDR3 is TGTGCCAGCAGCCCCCGGACGGACGGCGGCTACACCTTC. The encoded protein is CASSPRTDGGYTF. Together with reference TRBV11-2 and TRBJ1-2, the CDR3 gives the full variable domain: EAGVAQSPRYKIIEKRQSVAFWCNPISGHATLYWYQQILGQGPKLLIQFQNNGVVDDSQLPKDRFSAERLKGVDSTLKIQPAKLEDSAVYLCASSPRTDGGYTFGSGTRLTVV.

The gene calls are TRBV19 and TRBJ2-7; 7 positions match TRBD1. There are 14 residues in the CDR3. The V gene end was trimmed by 4 bases and the J gene end by 7 bases; junction bases not matched to a gene: 10. Looked up from germline, CDR1 is LNHDA and CDR2 is SQIVND (reference sequence). CDR3: CASSTTGTDREQYF. The DNA for the CDR3 is TGTGCCAGTAGTACCACCGGGACAGATAGGGAGCAGTACTTC. The full variable domain, rest sourced from reference TRBV19 and TRBJ2-7, is DGGITQSPKYLFRKEGQNVTLSCEQNLNHDAMYWYRQDPGQGLRLIYYSQIVNDFQKGDIAEGYSVSREKKESFPLTVTSAQKNPTAFYLCASSTTGTDREQYFGPGTRLTVT.

The chain employs TRBV3-1 and TRBJ1-2; weak D call: TRBD1 (6 bases). The germline V gene has CDR1 LGHDT and CDR2 YNNKEL (reference sequence). The germline V and J ends were trimmed by 1 base and 10 bases, with 19 bases remaining between them. The CDR3 has 15 residues. The CDR3 spells CASSQVTGPGDTYTF. CDR3 nucleotide sequence: TGTGCCAGCAGCCAAGTAACCGGGCCAGGGGACACCTACACCTTC.

This clonotype has a handful of counts. J is TRBJ2-5 and V is TRBV7-2, with unresolved D. Trimming removed 5 bases at V and 5 bases at J, with 9 bases between. The CDR3 runs to 12 residues. CDR1 is SGHTA, CDR2 FQGNSA, per germline. This CDR3 reads CASSLSKETQYF. In DNA form, the CDR3 reads TGTGCCAGCAGCCTTTCAAAGGAGACCCAGTACTTC.

The chain joins TRBV2 to TRBJ2-1, with TRBD1 as a possible D gene (5 bases). CDR1 is SNHLY, CDR2 FYNNEI, per germline. Trimming shortened V by 6 bases and J by 9 bases, and 21 bases separated the two germline ends. CDR3 length: 15 residues. CDR3 nucleotide sequence: TGTGCCAGCAGAGACAGAGCCCGCCCGATTGGTGAGCAGTTCTTC. Encoded protein: CASRDRARPIGEQFF. The variable domain in full, with the rest retrieved from reference TRBV2 and TRBJ2-1, is EPEVTQTPSHQVTQMGQEVILRCVPISNHLYFYWYRQILGQKVEFLVSFYNNEISEKSEIFDDQFSVERPDGSNFTLKIRSTKLEDSAMYFCASRDRARPIGEQFFGPGTRLTVL.

This clonotype was counted between two and nine times. This rearrangement joins TRBV7-2 to TRBJ2-1; tentative D call: TRBD2 (5 bases). CDR1 and CDR2 from the germline V gene are SGHTA and FQGNSA. The CDR3 has 16 residues. The V end was cut by 5 bases, the J end by 5 bases, with 19 bases between. The CDR3 reads CASSTGMSRVNNEQFF. CDR3 sequence (DNA): TGTGCCAGCAGCACCGGGATGTCTAGGGTAAACAATGAGCAGTTCTTC.

This clonotype was seen ten or more times. The chain carries TRBV10-3 and TRBJ2-2, with D possibly being TRBD1 (5 bases). V was cut by 7 bases and J by 7 bases, with 13 bases left in between. This CDR3 has 13 residues. Germline V gene sequence: CDR1 ENHRY, CDR2 SYGVKD. CDR3 amino acids: CAIKDTEFGELFF. Written as DNA, the CDR3 is TGTGCCATCAAGGACACCGAATTCGGGGAGCTGTTTTTT.

The V gene is TRBV5-1, the J gene TRBJ2-1; 9 nucleotides agree with TRBD2. Unmatched junction bases numbered 14, after V lost 4 bases and J lost 6 bases. CDR1 SGHRS and CDR2 YFSETQ come from the germline V gene. This CDR3 is built from 17 residues. The CDR3 DNA follows: TGCGCCAGCAGCAGTGGGTTCGCGGGGGGGCCGGGCAATGAGCAGTTCTTC. It encodes CASSSGFAGGPGNEQFF.